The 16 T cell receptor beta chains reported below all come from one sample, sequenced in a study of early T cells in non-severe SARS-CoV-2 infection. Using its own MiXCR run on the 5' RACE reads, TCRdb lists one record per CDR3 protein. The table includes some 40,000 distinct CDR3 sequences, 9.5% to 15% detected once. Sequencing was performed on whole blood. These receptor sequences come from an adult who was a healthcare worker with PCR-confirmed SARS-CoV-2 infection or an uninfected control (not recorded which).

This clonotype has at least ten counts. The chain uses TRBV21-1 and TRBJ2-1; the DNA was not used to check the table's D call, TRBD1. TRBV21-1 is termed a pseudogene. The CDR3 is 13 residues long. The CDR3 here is CASSNGKHHKQFF. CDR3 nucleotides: TGTGCCAGCAGCAACGGGAAGCACCACAAGCAGTTCTTC.

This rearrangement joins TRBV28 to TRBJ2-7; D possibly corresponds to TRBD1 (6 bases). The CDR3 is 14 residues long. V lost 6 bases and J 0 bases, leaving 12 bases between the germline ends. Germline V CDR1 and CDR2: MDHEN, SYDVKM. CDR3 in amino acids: CASRGGQRSYEQYF. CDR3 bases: TGTGCCAGCAGAGGAGGACAGCGCTCCTACGAGCAGTACTTC.

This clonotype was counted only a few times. In nucleotides, the CDR3 is TGCAGTGCTAGAGAAACTAATCAGCCCCAGCATTTT. It is translated as CSARETNQPQHF. This sequence joins TRBV20-1 and TRBJ1-5; D gene uncertain. Per the germline V gene, CDR1 is DFQATT and CDR2 is SNEGSKA (reference sequence). V dropped 0 bases and J dropped 4 bases, with 4 bases sitting between them. The CDR3 is made up of 12 amino acids.

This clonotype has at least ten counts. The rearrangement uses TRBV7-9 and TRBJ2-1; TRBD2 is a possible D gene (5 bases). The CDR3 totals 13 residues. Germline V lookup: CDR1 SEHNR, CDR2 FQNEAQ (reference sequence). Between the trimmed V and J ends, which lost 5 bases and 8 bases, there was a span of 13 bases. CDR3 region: CASSALLEDEQFF. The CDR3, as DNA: TGTGCCAGCAGCGCGCTTTTGGAGGATGAGCAGTTCTTC.

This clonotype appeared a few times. The CDR3 spells CSASGWTSGPYNEQFF. CDR3 nucleotides: TGCAGTGCTAGTGGCTGGACTAGCGGGCCCTACAATGAGCAGTTCTTC. The genes are TRBV20-1 and TRBJ2-1; the match to TRBD2 covers 11 bases. From germline, CDR1 is DFQATT and CDR2 SNEGSKA (reference sequence). This CDR3 has 16 residues. Germline trimming cut 3 bases from V and 2 bases from J; bases unmatched to any gene: 6.

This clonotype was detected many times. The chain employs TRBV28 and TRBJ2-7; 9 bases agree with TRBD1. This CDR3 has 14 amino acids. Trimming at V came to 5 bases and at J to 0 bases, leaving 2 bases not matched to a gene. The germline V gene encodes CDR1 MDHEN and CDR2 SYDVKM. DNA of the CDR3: TGTGCCAGCAGTGAGACAGGGGGCTCCTACGAGCAGTACTTC. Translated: CASSETGGSYEQYF.

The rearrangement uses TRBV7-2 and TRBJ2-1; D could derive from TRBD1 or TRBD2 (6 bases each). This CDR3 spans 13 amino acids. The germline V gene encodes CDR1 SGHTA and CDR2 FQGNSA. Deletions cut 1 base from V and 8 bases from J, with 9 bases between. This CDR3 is CASSLGRGDEQFF. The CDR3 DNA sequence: TGTGCCAGCAGCTTAGGGAGGGGGGATGAGCAGTTCTTC.

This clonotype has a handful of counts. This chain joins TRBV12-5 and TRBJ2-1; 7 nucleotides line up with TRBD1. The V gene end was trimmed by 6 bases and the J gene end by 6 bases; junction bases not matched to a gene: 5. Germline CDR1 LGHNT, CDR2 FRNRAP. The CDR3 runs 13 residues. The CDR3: CASGPPGGNEQFF. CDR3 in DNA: TGTGCTAGTGGCCCACCAGGGGGCAATGAGCAGTTCTTC.

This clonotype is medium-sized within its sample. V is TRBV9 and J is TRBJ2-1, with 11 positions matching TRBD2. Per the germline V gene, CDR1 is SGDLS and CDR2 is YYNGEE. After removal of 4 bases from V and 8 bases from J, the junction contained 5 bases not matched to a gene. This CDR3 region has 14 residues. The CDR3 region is CASSLAGGLYEQFF. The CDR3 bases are TGTGCCAGCAGCCTAGCGGGGGGACTATATGAGCAGTTCTTC.

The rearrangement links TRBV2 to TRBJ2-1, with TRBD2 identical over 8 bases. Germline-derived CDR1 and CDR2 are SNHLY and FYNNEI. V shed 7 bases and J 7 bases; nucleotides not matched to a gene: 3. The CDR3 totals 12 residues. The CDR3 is CASISSGNEQFF. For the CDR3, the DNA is TGTGCCAGCATATCTAGCGGGAATGAGCAGTTCTTC.

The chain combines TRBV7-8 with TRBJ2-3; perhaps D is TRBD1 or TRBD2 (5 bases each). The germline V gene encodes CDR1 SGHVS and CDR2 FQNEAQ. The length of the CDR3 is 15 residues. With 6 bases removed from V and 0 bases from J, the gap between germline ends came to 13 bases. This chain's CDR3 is CASRLGTVSTDTQYF. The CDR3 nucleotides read TGTGCCAGCAGGCTCGGGACGGTCAGCACAGATACGCAGTATTTT.

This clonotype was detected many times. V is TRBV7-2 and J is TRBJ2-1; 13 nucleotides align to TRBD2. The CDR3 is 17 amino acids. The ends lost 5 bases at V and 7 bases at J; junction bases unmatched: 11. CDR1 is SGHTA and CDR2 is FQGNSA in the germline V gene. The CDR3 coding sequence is TGTGCCAGCAGCCTAACGGGACTAGCGGGACTCTTAAATGAGCAGTTCTTC. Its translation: CASSLTGLAGLLNEQFF.

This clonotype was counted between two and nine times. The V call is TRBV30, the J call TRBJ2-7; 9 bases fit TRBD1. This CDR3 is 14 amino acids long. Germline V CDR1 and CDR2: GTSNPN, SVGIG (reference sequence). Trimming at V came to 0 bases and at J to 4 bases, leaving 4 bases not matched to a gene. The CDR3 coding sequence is TGTGCCTGGAGTGTAGGGACAGGGTTGTACGAGCAGTACTTC. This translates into CAWSVGTGLYEQYF. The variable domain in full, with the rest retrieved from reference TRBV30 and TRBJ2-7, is SQTIHQWPATLVQPVGSPLSLECTVEGTSNPNLYWYRQAAGRGLQLLFYSVGIGQISSEVPQNLSASRPQDRQFILSSKKLLLSDSGFYLCAWSVGTGLYEQYFGPGTRLTVT.

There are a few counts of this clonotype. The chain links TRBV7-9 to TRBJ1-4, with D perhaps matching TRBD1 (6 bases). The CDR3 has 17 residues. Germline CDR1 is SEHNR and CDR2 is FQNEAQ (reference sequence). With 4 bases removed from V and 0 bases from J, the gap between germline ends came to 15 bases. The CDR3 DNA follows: TGTGCCAGCAGCTCCTCCCGACAGGACCCAACTAATGAAAAACTGTTTTTT. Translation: CASSSSRQDPTNEKLFF.

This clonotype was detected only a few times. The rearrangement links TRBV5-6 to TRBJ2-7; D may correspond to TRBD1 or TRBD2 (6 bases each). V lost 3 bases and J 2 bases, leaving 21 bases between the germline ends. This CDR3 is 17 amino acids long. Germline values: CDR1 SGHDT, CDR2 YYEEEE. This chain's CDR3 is CASSSSQGGIDAYEQYF. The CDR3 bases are TGTGCCAGCAGCTCTTCTCAAGGGGGGATCGACGCCTACGAGCAGTACTTC.

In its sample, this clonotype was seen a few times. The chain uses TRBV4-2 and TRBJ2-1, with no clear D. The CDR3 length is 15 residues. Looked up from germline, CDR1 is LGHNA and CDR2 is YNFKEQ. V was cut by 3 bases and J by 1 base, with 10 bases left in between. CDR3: CASSQEGRSYNEQFF. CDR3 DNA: TGTGCCAGCAGCCAGGAAGGTAGATCCTACAATGAGCAGTTCTTC.